The sequence of this T cell receptor (beta chain) was determined in a study of shared clonotypes between healthy human individuals. This CDR3 spans 14 amino acids. Per germline, CDR1 MNHEY and CDR2 SMNVEV (reference sequence). Trimming took 0 bases from V and 3 from J, leaving 8 bases between them. Unsorted PBMC samples were amplified in replicate PCRs containing 250 to 350 ng DNA, roughly 33,000 T cell genomes. Sequenced by immunoSEQ multiplex PCR; TCRdb stores in-frame clones only, minus some. The sample records more than 400,000 clones, roughly 80% being singletons. The donors were adults (healthy and HIV-negative) with no recent acute infections or vaccinations. Every donor, a Caucasian adult, lived in Nashville, Tennessee. Without sorting, samples used 90 million or so PBMCs for genomic DNA.

This TCR derives from a woman between 40 and 50 years old in good health. Some clones in this sample may be carry-over from other donors' samples. The chain has TRBV27 and TRBJ1-1, with D perhaps TRBD1 (6 bases). The sequencing input was PBMCs. CDR3 DNA sequence: TGTGCCAGCAGTTTATCTTACAGGGACACTGAAGCTTTCTTT. Translation gives CASSLSYRDTEAFF.